This entry lists 11 T cell receptor beta chains sequenced from one sample in a study of T cell repertoires in cytomegalovirus infection. Antigens of these TCRs are unknown. One entry per CDR3 protein, called by TCRdb with MiXCR from the reads. Of under 850,000 distinct CDR3 sequences listed, around 35% are singletons. This specimen was cultured PBMCs, taken from culture after CMV antigen stimulation. All receptors derive from a human donor in good health (CMV status not recorded). Some clones in this sample may be carry-over from other donors' samples.

The rearrangement links TRBV7-2 to TRBJ2-7; D remains unclear. The ends were cut back, 5 bases at V and 0 bases at J, with 11 bases in the middle. The germline CDR1 and CDR2 sequences are SGHTA and FQGNSA. This CDR3 is 14 amino acids long. CDR3 sequence reads: CASSRLGPSYEQYF. DNA of the CDR3: TGTGCCAGCAGCCGTCTGGGCCCCTCCTACGAGCAGTACTTC.

J is TRBJ2-7 and V is TRBV7-6; perhaps TRBD2 as D (5 bases). Germline-derived CDR1 and CDR2 are SGHVS and FNYEAQ. The CDR3 covers 14 residues. Trimming removed 1 base at V and 6 bases at J, with 13 bases between. CDR3 nucleotides: TGTGCCAGCAGCTTAGGTGGGAGAGAAGGCGAGCAGTACTTC. Amino acids: CASSLGGREGEQYF.

V usage is TRBV6-2 or TRBV6-3 and J usage is TRBJ2-7; D possibly corresponds to TRBD2 (6 bases). V shed 0 bases and J shed 0 bases, with 18 bases lying between them. The germline gives CDR1 MNHEY, CDR2 SVGEGT. The CDR3 contains 18 residues. The CDR3 spells CASSYSPSSSGISYEQYF. The CDR3 DNA is TGTGCCAGCAGTTACTCGCCAAGTAGTAGCGGAATCTCCTACGAGCAGTACTTC.

In this sample, this clonotype turned up a few times. The rearrangement links TRBV7-9 to TRBJ2-3; a possible D gene is TRBD1 (5 bases). The CDR3 consists of 14 residues. Germline V gives CDR1 SEHNR, CDR2 FQNEAQ (reference sequence). Trimming removed 5 bases at V and 2 bases at J, with 11 bases between. This chain's CDR3 is CASSRAGFTDTQYF. CDR3 bases: TGTGCCAGCAGCCGGGCAGGGTTCACAGATACGCAGTATTTT. The whole variable domain, remainder taken from reference TRBV7-9 and TRBJ2-3, is DTGVSQNPRHKITKRGQNVTFRCDPISEHNRLYWYRQTLGQGPEFLTYFQNEAQLEKSRLLSDRFSAERPKGSFSTLEIQRTEQGDSAMYLCASSRAGFTDTQYFGPGTRLTVL.

This rearrangement joins TRBV20-1 to TRBJ2-1; perhaps D is TRBD1 or TRBD2 (5 bases each). The germline V gene has CDR1 DFQATT and CDR2 SNEGSKA (reference sequence). Trimming stripped 3 bases from V and 9 bases from J, with 15 bases between. The CDR3 consists of 13 residues. The CDR3 coding sequence is TGCAGTGCTAGCGAGGGGACGAGGGGTGAGCAGTTCTTC. Its translation: CSASEGTRGEQFF.

V and J are TRBV24-1 and TRBJ2-2; 7 bases line up with TRBD2. After removal of 2 bases from V and 5 bases from J, the junction contained 7 bases not matched to a gene. Looked up from germline, CDR1 is KGHDR and CDR2 is SFDVKD. The CDR3 is 16 residues long. The CDR3 nucleotides are TGTGCCACCAGTGATTCGTCTAGCGGAGGAACCGGGGAGCTGTTTTTT. Protein sequence: CATSDSSSGGTGELFF.

This clonotype turned up a few times. This chain joins TRBV6-1 and TRBJ2-1; D unclear. This CDR3 comprises 13 residues. V dropped 5 bases and J dropped 5 bases, with 10 bases sitting between them. The germline V gene has CDR1 MNHNS and CDR2 SASEGT. The CDR3 region is CASSKVRDNEQFF. CDR3 in DNA: TGTGCCAGCAGTAAGGTCCGGGACAATGAGCAGTTCTTC.

This chain joins TRBV7-9 and TRBJ1-5, with TRBD1 matching 7 bases. Germline trimming cut 5 bases from V and 4 bases from J; bases unmatched to any gene: 5. The CDR3 is made up of 14 amino acids. Per germline, CDR1 SEHNR and CDR2 FQNEAQ (reference sequence). CDR3 DNA: TGTGCCAGCAGCGCAGGGACAGCGAATCAGCCCCAGCATTTT. As protein: CASSAGTANQPQHF.

The rearrangement links TRBV11-2 to TRBJ2-1; D possibly corresponds to TRBD1 (5 bases). The germline V and J ends were trimmed by 4 bases and 4 bases, with 8 bases remaining between them. This CDR3 has 13 amino acids. Germline V gene sequence: CDR1 SGHAT, CDR2 FQNNGV. CDR3 in DNA: TGTGCCAGCAGCTCGACAGATTACAATGAGCAGTTCTTC. This gives the protein CASSSTDYNEQFF.

The rearrangement links TRBV7-2 to TRBJ2-1, with D possibly being TRBD1 or TRBD2 (5 bases each). The CDR3 covers 15 residues. V lost 5 bases, J lost 4 bases, and 15 bases lay in between. Germline CDR1 reads SGHTA; CDR2 reads FQGNSA. The CDR3 sequence: CASSAGSGPYNEQFF. CDR3 coding DNA: TGTGCCAGCAGCGCCGGGTCGGGGCCTTACAATGAGCAGTTCTTC.

The V gene is TRBV7-9, the J gene TRBJ1-1, with TRBD1 as a possible D gene (6 bases). Between the trimmed V and J ends, which lost 6 bases and 2 bases, there was a span of 19 bases. The CDR3 runs 16 residues. In germline, CDR1 is SEHNR, CDR2 FQNEAQ (reference sequence). The CDR3 loop reads CASRQQGGYPNTEAFF. CDR3 coding DNA: TGTGCCAGCAGACAACAGGGAGGTTATCCCAACACTGAAGCTTTCTTT.